Listed here is a single T cell receptor beta chain. Its target is not known. This record comes from a study of beta chain features in type 1 diabetes. The study's findings and limits: People with Type 1 diabetes carried modestly yet significantly shorter TCRB CDR3s in all four CD4+ subsets. Researchers reported that naive, central memory and Treg TCRB repertoires appeared more similar in patients than in healthy donors.

Investigators reverse transcribed all isolated RNA, so they sequenced expressed TCRB transcripts. Assay: immunoSEQ multiplex PCR; the TCRdb copy retains only in-frame clones and omits some. The sample contains approximately 170,000 clones, 6% to 9% of which appear only once. This CDR3 is built from 14 residues. Looked up from germline, CDR1 is MNHEY and CDR2 is SMNVEV (reference sequence). Trimming left V 4 bases short and J 2 bases short, with 11 bases between. V and J are TRBV27 and TRBJ2-5; no definite D call. Sequencing used central memory CD4+ T cells from blood. This TCR derives from a man in his late teens or twenties with type 1 diabetes. The CDR3 nucleotides are TGTGCCAGCAGTTCGTGGAACAGTCAAGAGACCCAGTACTTC. It translates to CASSSWNSQETQYF.